Described below is a single T cell receptor (beta chain) sequence and its context. Its specificity is not known. PCR involved 60 Vbeta and 13 Jbeta primers. Generated by immunoSEQ multiplex PCR, the TCRdb table keeps only in-frame clones and is missing some. The sample has nearly 110,000 clones, 76% seen once; the top ten hold about 2%. CDR1 and CDR2 from the germline V gene are SGHVS and FQNEAQ. The CDR3 sequence is 14 residues long. V gave up 1 base and J gave up 7 bases, with 14 bases separating them. This sample is drawn from a study of cytomegalovirus exposure and HLA in healthy donors. Points from the study as a whole: Versus the approximately 670-donor mean, an Asian-associated ancestry cluster reportedly showed fewer N-insertions in a later analysis.

The clonotype was recovered from a man in his late teens or twenties in good health and CMV-seronegative. The specimen sequenced was PBMCs. The chain recombines TRBV7-8 with TRBJ2-7, with D unresolved. CDR3 protein: CASSLGGSRWEQYF. The CDR3 DNA reads as TGTGCCAGCAGCTTAGGAGGTAGCAGATGGGAGCAGTACTTC.